The sequence of this T cell receptor beta chain was determined in a study of cytomegalovirus exposure and HLA in healthy donors. In regard to this clone: Its specificity is not known. A read error may account for a junction end that differs from germline. Other DNA variants within this sample encode the same CDR3.

Although they were nominally healthy when sampled, donors likely had unrecorded immune exposures. Study outcomes and limitations: A highly shared variant cluster was judged a likely technical artifact. TCR beta V- and J-gene trimming, according to a later analysis, was linked to a missense DCLRE1C variant.

PCR amplification relied on 60 Vbeta primers (plus 13 Jbeta primers). Profiling relied on immunoSEQ multiplex PCR, and the TCRdb table lists in-frame clones only, not all of them. The listing records about 82,000 clones. The CDR3 contains 15 residues. Per the germline V gene, CDR1 is SGHTA and CDR2 is FQGNSA. The material sequenced was PBMCs. The clonotype was recovered from a woman between 25 and 40 years old in good health and CMV-seronegative. This rearrangement joins TRBV7-2 to TRBJ1-6; D may be TRBD1 (5 bases). CDR3 DNA: TGTGCCAGCAGCTTAGTCCAGGGTCATAATTCACCCCTACACTTT. Amino acid sequence: CASSLVQGHNSPLHF.